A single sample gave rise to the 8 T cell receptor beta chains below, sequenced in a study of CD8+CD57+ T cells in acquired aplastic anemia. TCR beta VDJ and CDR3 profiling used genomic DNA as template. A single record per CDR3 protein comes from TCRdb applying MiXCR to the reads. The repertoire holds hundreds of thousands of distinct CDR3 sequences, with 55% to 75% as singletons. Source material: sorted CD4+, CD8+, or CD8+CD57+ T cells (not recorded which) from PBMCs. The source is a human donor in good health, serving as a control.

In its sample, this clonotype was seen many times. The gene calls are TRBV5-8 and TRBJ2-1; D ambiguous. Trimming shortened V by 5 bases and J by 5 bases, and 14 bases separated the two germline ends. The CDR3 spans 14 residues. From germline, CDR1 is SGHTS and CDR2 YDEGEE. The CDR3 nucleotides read TGTGCCAGCAGGCTGGGTCTTCTAGACAATGAGCAGTTCTTC. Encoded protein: CASRLGLLDNEQFF.

CDR3: CASSMGVARSEQYF. As DNA, the CDR3 is TGTGCCAGCAGCATGGGTGTAGCGCGTTCGGAGCAGTACTTC. The chain uses TRBV5-4 and TRBJ2-7, with D perhaps TRBD2 (5 bases). Germline values: CDR1 SGHNT, CDR2 YYREEE (reference sequence). The CDR3 runs 14 residues. V was shortened by 4 bases and J by 7 bases, with 18 bases between the two germline ends.

The CDR3 sequence is CASSSTGTGGSGYTF. CDR3 nucleotide sequence: TGTGCCAGCAGCTCGACGGGGACAGGGGGTTCTGGCTACACCTTC. The rearrangement uses TRBV11-2 and TRBJ1-2; 11 bases fit TRBD1. The CDR3 totals 15 residues. V dropped 4 bases and J dropped 7; count of bases not matched to a gene: 8. Germline V gives CDR1 SGHAT, CDR2 FQNNGV. The whole variable domain, remainder taken from reference TRBV11-2 and TRBJ1-2, is EAGVAQSPRYKIIEKRQSVAFWCNPISGHATLYWYQQILGQGPKLLIQFQNNGVVDDSQLPKDRFSAERLKGVDSTLKIQPAKLEDSAVYLCASSSTGTGGSGYTFGSGTRLTVV.

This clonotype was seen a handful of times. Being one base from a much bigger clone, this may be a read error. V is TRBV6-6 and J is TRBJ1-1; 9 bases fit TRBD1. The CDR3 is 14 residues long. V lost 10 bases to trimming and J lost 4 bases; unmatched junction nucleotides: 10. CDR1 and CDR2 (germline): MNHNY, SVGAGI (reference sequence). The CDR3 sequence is CAISQQGAATEAFF. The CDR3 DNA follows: TGTGCCATAAGCCAACAGGGGGCGGCCACTGAAGCTTTCTTT.

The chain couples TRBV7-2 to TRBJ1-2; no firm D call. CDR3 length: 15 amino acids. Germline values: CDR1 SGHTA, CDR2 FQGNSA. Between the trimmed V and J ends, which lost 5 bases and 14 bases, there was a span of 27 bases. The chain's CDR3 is CASSPGSVEQYVWTF. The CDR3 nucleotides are TGTGCCAGCAGCCCGGGAAGCGTCGAGCAGTACGTCTGGACCTTC.

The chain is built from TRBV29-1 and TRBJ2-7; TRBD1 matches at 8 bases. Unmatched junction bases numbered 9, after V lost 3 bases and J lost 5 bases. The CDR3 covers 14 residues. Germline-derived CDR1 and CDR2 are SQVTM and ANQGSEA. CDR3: CSVERGTGGNEQYF. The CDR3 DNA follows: TGCAGCGTTGAGAGGGGGACAGGTGGGAACGAGCAGTACTTC.

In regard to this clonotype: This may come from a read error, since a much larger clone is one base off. The CDR3 DNA reads as TGTGCCATCAGTGATTCCGGGACAGGTATCTACGAGCAGTACTTC. Its translation: CAISDSGTGIYEQYF. The rearrangement links TRBV10-3 to TRBJ2-7; 8 nucleotides line up with TRBD1. Trimming cost V 3 bases and J 3 bases; bases outside gene matches: 7. From germline, CDR1 is ENHRY and CDR2 SYGVKD. This CDR3 spans 15 amino acids.

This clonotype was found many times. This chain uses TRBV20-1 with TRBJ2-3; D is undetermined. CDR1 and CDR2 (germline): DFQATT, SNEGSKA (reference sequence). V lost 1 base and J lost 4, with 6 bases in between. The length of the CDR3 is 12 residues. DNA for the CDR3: TGCAGTGCTAGAGGGCGTGCAGATACGCAGTATTTT. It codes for CSARGRADTQYF.